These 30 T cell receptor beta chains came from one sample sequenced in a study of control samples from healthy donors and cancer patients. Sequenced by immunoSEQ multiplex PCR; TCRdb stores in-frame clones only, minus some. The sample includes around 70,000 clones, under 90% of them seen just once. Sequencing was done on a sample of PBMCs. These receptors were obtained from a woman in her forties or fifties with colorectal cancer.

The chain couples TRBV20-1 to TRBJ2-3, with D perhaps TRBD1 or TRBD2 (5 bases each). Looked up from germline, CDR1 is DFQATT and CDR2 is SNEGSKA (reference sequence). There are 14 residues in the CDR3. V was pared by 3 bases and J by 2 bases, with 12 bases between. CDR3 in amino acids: CSASPWGTTDTQYF. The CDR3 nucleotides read TGCAGTGCTAGTCCATGGGGGACCACAGATACGCAGTATTTT.

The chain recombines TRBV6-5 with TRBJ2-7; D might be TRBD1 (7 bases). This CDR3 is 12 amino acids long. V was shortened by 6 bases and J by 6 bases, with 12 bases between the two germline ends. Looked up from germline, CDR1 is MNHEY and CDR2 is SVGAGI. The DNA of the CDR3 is TGTGCCAGCAGAGGAGGGGGCGCCGAGCAGTACGTC. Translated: CASRGGGAEQYV.

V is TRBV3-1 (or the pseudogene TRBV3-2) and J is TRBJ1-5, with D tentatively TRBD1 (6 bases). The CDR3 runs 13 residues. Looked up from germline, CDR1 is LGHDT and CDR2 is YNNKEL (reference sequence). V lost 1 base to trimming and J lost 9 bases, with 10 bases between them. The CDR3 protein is CASSQGGGLPQHF. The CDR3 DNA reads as TGTGCCAGCAGCCAAGGGGGGGGGCTGCCCCAGCATTTT.

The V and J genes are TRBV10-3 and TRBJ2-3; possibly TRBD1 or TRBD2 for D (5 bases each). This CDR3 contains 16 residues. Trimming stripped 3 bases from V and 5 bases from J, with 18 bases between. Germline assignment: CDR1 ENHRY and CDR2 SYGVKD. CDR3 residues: CAISDQPGLGEDTQYF. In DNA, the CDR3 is TGTGCCATCAGTGATCAGCCGGGGCTTGGGGAAGATACGCAGTATTTT.

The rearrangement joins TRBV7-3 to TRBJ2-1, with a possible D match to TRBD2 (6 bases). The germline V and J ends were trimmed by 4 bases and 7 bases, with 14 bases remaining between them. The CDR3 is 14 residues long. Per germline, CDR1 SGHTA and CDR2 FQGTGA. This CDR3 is CASSSPGTLNEQFF. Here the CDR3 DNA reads TGTGCCAGCAGCTCTCCCGGGACTCTGAATGAGCAGTTCTTC.

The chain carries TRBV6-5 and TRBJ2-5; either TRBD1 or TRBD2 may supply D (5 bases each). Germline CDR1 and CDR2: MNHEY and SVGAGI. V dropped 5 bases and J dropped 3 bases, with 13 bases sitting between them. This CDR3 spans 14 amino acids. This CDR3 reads CASSPLGDKETQYF. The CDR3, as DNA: TGTGCCAGCAGTCCCCTGGGGGATAAAGAGACCCAGTACTTC.

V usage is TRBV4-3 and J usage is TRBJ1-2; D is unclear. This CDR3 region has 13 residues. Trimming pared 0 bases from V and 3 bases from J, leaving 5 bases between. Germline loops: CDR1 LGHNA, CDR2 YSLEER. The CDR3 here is CASSQDIDYGYTF. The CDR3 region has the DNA TGCGCCAGCAGCCAAGATATCGACTATGGCTACACCTTC.

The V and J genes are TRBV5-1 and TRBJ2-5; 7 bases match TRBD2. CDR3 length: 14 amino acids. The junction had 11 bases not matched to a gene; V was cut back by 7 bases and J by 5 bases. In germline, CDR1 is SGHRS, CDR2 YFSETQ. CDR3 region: CASGLGGDAETQYF. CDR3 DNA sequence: TGCGCCAGCGGTCTTGGGGGGGATGCCGAGACCCAGTACTTC.

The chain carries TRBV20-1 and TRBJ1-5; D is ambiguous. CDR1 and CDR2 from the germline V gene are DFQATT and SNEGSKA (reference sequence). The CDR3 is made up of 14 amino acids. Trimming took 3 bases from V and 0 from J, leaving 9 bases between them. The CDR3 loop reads CSASREGSNQPQHF. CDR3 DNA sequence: TGCAGTGCTAGTCGGGAAGGTAGCAATCAGCCCCAGCATTTT.

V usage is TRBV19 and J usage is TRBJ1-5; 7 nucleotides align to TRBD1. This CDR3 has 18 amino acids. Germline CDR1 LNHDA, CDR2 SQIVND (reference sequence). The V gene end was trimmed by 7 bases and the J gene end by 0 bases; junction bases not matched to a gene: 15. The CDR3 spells CASKLSGTEAYSNQPQHF. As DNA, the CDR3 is TGTGCCAGTAAACTTTCCGGGACAGAAGCATATAGCAATCAGCCCCAGCATTTT.

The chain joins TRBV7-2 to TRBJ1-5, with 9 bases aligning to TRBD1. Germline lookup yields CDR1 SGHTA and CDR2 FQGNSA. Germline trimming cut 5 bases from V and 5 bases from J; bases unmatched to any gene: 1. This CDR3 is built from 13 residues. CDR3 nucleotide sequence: TGTGCCAGCAGCAGACAGGGGGATCAGCCCCAGCATTTT. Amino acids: CASSRQGDQPQHF.

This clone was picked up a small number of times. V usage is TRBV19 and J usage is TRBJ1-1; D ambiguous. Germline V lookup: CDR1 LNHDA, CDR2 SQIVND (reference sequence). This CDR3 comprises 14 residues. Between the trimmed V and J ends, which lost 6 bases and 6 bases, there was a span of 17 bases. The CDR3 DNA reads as TGTGCCAGTAGGCAGCCAGTAACCACAGCTGAAGCTTTCTTT. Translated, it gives CASRQPVTTAEAFF. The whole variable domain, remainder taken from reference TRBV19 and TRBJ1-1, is DGGITQSPKYLFRKEGQNVTLSCEQNLNHDAMYWYRQDPGQGLRLIYYSQIVNDFQKGDIAEGYSVSREKKESFPLTVTSAQKNPTAFYLCASRQPVTTAEAFFGQGTRLTVV.

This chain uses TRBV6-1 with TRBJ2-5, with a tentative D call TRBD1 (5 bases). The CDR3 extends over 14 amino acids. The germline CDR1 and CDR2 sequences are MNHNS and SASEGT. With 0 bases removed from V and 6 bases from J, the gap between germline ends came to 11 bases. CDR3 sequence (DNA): TGTGCCAGCAGTGAAGCTGGACACATGAAGACCCAGTACTTC. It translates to CASSEAGHMKTQYF.

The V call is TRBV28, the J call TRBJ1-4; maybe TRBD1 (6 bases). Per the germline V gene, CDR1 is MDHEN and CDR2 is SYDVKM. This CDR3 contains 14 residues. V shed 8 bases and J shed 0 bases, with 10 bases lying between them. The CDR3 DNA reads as TGTGCCAGCGCGGGGGCTCCAACTAATGAAAAACTGTTTTTT. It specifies CASAGAPTNEKLFF.

The CDR3 coding sequence is TGTGCCAGCCACCGGGACTTTAACAATGAGCAGTTCTTC. This translates into CASHRDFNNEQFF. V is TRBV2 and J is TRBJ2-1; TRBD2 is a possible D gene (6 bases). Germline CDR1 SNHLY, CDR2 FYNNEI. V lost 8 bases, J lost 5 bases, and 13 bases lay in between. The CDR3 totals 13 residues. The variable domain in full, with the rest retrieved from reference TRBV2 and TRBJ2-1, is EPEVTQTPSHQVTQMGQEVILRCVPISNHLYFYWYRQILGQKVEFLVSFYNNEISEKSEIFDDQFSVERPDGSNFTLKIRSTKLEDSAMYFCASHRDFNNEQFFGPGTRLTVL.

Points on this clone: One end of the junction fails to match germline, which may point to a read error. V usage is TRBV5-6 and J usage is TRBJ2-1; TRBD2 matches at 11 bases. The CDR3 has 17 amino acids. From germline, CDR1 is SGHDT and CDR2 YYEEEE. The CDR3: CASSSYLAGGSFNEQFF. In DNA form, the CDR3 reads TGTGCCAGCAGCTCGTACCTAGCGGGGGGCTCCTTCAATGAGCAGTTCTTC.

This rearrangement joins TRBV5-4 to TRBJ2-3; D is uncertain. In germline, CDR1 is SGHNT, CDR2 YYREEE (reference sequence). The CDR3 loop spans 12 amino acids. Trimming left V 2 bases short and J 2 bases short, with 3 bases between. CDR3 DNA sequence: TGTGCCAGCAGCTTAAACACAGATACGCAGTATTTT. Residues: CASSLNTDTQYF.

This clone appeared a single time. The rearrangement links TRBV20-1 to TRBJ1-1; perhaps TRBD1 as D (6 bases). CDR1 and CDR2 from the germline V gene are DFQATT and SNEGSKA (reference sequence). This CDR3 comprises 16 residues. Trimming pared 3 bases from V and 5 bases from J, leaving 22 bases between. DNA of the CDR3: TGCAGTGCTAGTCCGTCGAACAGGGTAAGAAGGACTGAAGCTTTCTTT. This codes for CSASPSNRVRRTEAFF.

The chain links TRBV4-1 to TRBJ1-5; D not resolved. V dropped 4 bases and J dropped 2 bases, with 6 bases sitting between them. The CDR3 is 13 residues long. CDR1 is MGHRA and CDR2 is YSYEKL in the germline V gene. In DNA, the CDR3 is TGCGCCAGCAGCCCGGAGGGCAATCAGCCCCAGCATTTT. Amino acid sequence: CASSPEGNQPQHF.

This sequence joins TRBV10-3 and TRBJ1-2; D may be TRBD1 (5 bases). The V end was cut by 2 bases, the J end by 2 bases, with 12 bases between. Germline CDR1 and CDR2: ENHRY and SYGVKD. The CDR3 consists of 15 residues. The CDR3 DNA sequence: TGTGCCATCAGTGAGCTTGGCAGGGAGAACTATGGCTACACCTTC. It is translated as CAISELGRENYGYTF.

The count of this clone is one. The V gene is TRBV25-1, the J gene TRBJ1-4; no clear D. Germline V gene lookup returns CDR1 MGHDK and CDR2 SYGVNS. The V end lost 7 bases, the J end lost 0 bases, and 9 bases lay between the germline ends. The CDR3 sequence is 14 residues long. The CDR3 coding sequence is TGTGCCAGCACCCCGAGGGCAACTAATGAAAAACTGTTTTTT. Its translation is CASTPRATNEKLFF.

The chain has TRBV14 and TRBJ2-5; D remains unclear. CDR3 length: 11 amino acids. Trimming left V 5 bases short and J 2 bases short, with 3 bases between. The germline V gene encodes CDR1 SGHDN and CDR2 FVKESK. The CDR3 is CASSKQETQYF. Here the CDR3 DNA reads TGTGCCAGCAGCAAGCAAGAGACCCAGTACTTC.

The CDR3 loop is CASSYGQGNTGELFF. The CDR3 region has the DNA TGTGCCAGCAGCTACGGACAGGGGAATACCGGGGAGCTGTTTTTT. The V gene is TRBV9, the J gene TRBJ2-2, with TRBD1 matching over 9 bases. The CDR3 contains 15 residues. V shed 4 bases and J 5 bases; nucleotides not matched to a gene: 6. Germline CDR1 SGDLS, CDR2 YYNGEE.

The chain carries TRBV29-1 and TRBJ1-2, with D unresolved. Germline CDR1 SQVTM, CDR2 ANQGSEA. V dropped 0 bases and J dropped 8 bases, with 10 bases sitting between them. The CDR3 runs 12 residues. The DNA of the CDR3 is TGCAGCGTTGAAGAAAGCATAAGCGGCTACACCTTC. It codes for CSVEESISGYTF.

Written as DNA, the CDR3 is TGTGCCAGCAGTGATGTCGGTGGCTACCAAGAGACCCAGTACTTC. It specifies CASSDVGGYQETQYF. The rearrangement joins TRBV6-1 to TRBJ2-5; D is ambiguous. CDR1 and CDR2 from the germline V gene are MNHNS and SASEGT. The CDR3 sequence is 15 residues long. V was shortened by 3 bases and J by 0 bases, with 11 bases between the two germline ends.

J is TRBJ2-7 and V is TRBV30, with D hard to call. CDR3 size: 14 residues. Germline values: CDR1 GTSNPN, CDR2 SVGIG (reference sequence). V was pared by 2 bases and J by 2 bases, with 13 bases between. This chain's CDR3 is CAWSRASIPYEQYV. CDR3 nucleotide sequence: TGTGCCTGGAGTCGAGCAAGCATTCCCTACGAGCAGTACGTC.

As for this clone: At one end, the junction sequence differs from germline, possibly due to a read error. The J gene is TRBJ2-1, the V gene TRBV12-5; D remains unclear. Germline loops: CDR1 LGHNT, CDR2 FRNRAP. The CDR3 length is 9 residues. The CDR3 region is CASGLPDIF. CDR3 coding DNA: TGTGCTAGTGGTTTGCCCGACATCTTC.

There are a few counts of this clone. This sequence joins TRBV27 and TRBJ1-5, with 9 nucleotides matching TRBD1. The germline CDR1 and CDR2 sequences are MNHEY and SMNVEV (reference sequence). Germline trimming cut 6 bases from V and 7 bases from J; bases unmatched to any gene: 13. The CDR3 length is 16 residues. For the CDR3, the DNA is TGTGCCAGCAGCCCTCGGACGACAGGGGGGAACCAGCCCCAGCATTTT. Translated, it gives CASSPRTTGGNQPQHF.

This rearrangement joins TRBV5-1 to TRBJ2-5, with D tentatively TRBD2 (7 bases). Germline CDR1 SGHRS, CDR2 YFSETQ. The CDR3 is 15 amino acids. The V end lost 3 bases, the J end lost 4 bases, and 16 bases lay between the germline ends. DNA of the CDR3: TGCGCCAGCAGCTGGAACGGGGGGCCGGGAGAGACCCAGTACTTC. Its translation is CASSWNGGPGETQYF.

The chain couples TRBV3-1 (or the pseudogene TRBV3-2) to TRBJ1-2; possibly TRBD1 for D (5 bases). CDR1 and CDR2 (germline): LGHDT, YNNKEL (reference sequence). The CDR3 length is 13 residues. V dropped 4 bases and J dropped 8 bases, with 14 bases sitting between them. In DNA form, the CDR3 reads TGTGCCAGCAGCCCAGAAACAGGTCGCGGCTACACCTTC. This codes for CASSPETGRGYTF.